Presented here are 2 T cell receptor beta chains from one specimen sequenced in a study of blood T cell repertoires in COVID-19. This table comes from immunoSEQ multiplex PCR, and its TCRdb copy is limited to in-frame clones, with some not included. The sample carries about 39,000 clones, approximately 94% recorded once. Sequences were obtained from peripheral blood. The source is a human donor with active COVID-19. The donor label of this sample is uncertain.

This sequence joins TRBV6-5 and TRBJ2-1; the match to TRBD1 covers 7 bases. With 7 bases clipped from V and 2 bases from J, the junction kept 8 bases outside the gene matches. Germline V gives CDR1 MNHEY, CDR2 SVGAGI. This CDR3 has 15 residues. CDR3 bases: TGTGCCAGCACCCGGACAGGCAGCCCCTACAATGAGCAGTTCTTC. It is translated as CASTRTGSPYNEQFF.

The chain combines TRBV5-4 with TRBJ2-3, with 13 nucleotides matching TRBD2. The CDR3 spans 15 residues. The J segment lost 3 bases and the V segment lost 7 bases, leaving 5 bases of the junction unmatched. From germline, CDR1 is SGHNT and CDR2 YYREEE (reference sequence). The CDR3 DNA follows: TGTGCCAGCTGGACTAGCGGGAGAAAAACAGATACGCAGTATTTT. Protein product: CASWTSGRKTDTQYF.